The clone carrying this TCR beta chain was seen a handful of times. These data belong to a study of blood T cells in healthy people across ages. A second PCR, run for roughly 7 to 11 cycles, used a sample-barcoded 5' primer plus a J-beta primer mix. TCRdb analysed the 5' RACE reads with MiXCR anew, one entry per CDR3 protein. The table records approximately 850,000 distinct CDR3 sequences, 40% to 50% of them present only once. Approximately 9 milliliters was the volume of peripheral blood drawn from each donor. CDR1 is LNHNV and CDR2 is YYDKDF in the germline V gene (reference sequence). This CDR3 has 14 amino acids. The trim removed 3 bases at V and 7 bases at J, leaving 9 bases unmatched.

Sequenced material: blood. The chain employs TRBV15 and TRBJ2-7; 7 bases line up with TRBD1. This TCR was sampled from a man in his 60s in good health. CDR3 in DNA: TGTGCCACCAGCAGGGGACAGATCTACAATGAGCAGTACTTC. Residues: CATSRGQIYNEQYF.